This TCR beta chain was sequenced for a study of early T cells in non-severe SARS-CoV-2 infection. One entry per CDR3 protein results from TCRdb running MiXCR on the 5' RACE reads. The data hold 95,000 to 110,000 distinct CDR3 sequences, with roughly 11% observed a single time. This clonotype was found a few times. The sample consisted of whole blood. The sequence came from an adult who was a healthcare worker with PCR-confirmed SARS-CoV-2 infection or an uninfected control (not recorded which).

The CDR3 DNA reads as TGTGCCAGCAGTGAACAGGGAGGGGGGGAGACCCAGTACTTC. Translating gives CASSEQGGGETQYF. The chain carries TRBV2 and TRBJ2-5, with a weak D call TRBD2 (7 bases). Looked up from germline, CDR1 is SNHLY and CDR2 is FYNNEI. The CDR3 runs 14 residues. The germline V and J ends were trimmed by 2 bases and 5 bases, with 12 bases remaining between them.